This T cell receptor (beta chain) was documented in a study of T cell responses to AZD1222 COVID-19 vaccine. Broader study findings: None of the repertoires were sampled until the peak T cell response had passed. In a largely white British group with more females than males, clonal diversity was possibly underestimated. The study found Spike-specific TCR breadth and depth rose after two AZD1222 doses.

Concerning this clone itself: The antigen is not known.

The CDR3 covers 17 residues. Germline V gene data show CDR1 as SGDLS and CDR2 as YYNGEE. Losses at the gene ends were 4 bases for V and 6 bases for J; bases not matched to a gene: 14. Profiled with immunoSEQ multiplex PCR; TCRdb holds only in-frame clones, not every one. The data contain about 130,000 clones, roughly 88% of them seen just once; the ten biggest clones take up 5% to 7%. The genes are TRBV9 and TRBJ2-1; 9 bases map to TRBD1. This specimen consisted of peripheral blood, obtained 28 days after the second AZD1222 dose. The sequence was obtained from an adult who received the AZD1222 COVID-19 vaccine. The CDR3 DNA is TGTGCCAGCAGCCCGACCCCGGTGGGGACAGGGTCCAATGAGCAGTTCTTC. It is translated as CASSPTPVGTGSNEQFF.